These 31 T cell receptor beta chains originate from one sample sequenced in a study of T cells after yellow fever vaccination. MiXCR, run by TCRdb on the 5' RACE reads, gives a single entry per CDR3 protein. Of a few hundred thousand distinct CDR3 sequences listed, roughly 21% were seen once; the top ten hold 13% to 15%. Sample: PBMCs, taken 15 days after the yellow fever booster vaccination. Receptors originate from a man aged 25 to 40 who received the YFV17D yellow fever vaccine.

A few counts support this clonotype. The chain links TRBV7-2 to TRBJ2-1; 11 bases line up with TRBD2. The CDR3 contains 17 residues. V shed 1 base, J shed 8 bases, and the junction held 10 bases outside the gene matches. Germline assignment: CDR1 SGHTA and CDR2 FQGNSA. CDR3 sequence (DNA): TGTGCCAGCAGCTTAGGGTGGGGTAGCGGGAGGGCACATGAGCAGTTCTTC. Translating it yields CASSLGWGSGRAHEQFF.

The V call is TRBV7-2, the J call TRBJ2-7; D is possibly TRBD1 (6 bases). The CDR3 is made up of 15 amino acids. Trimming pared 5 bases from V and 2 bases from J, leaving 16 bases between. Germline CDR1 SGHTA, CDR2 FQGNSA. The CDR3 is CASSPRTARAYEQYF. CDR3 nucleotide sequence: TGTGCCAGCAGCCCACGGACAGCGAGGGCCTACGAGCAGTACTTC.

This clonotype appeared a few times. This chain connects TRBV6-6 to TRBJ2-7; D remains ambiguous. Germline-derived CDR1 and CDR2 are MNHNY and SVGAGI (reference sequence). This CDR3 region has 10 residues. V shed 6 bases and J shed 6 bases, with 6 bases lying between them. CDR3 amino acids: CASRGGEQYF. Written as DNA, the CDR3 is TGTGCCAGCAGGGGCGGCGAGCAGTACTTC.

CDR3 protein: CSAPRPGLASSSYEQYF. The CDR3 nucleotides are TGCAGTGCTCCCCGTCCGGGACTAGCGTCGAGCTCCTACGAGCAGTACTTC. The chain recombines TRBV20-1 with TRBJ2-7; the match to TRBD2 covers 10 bases. Looked up from germline, CDR1 is DFQATT and CDR2 is SNEGSKA (reference sequence). This CDR3 spans 17 amino acids. The V gene end was trimmed by 5 bases and the J gene end by 0 bases; junction bases not matched to a gene: 13.

This clonotype was seen a handful of times. This chain joins TRBV29-1 and TRBJ2-6; TRBD2 is a possible D gene (5 bases). V was trimmed by 4 bases and J by 1 base, leaving 14 bases between them. The length of the CDR3 is 16 residues. Germline V gene lookup returns CDR1 SQVTM and CDR2 ANQGSEA. CDR3 in DNA: TGCAGCGTTGCGTTTGCGTCGGGGTCTGGGGCCAACGTCCTGACTTTC. Its protein product is CSVAFASGSGANVLTF.

The chain links TRBV2 to TRBJ2-2, with D possibly called TRBD1 or TRBD2 (5 bases each). From germline, CDR1 is SNHLY and CDR2 FYNNEI. Trimming cost V 5 bases and J 6 bases, with 22 bases left between them. The CDR3 spans 17 residues. CDR3 bases: TGTGCCAGCAGTTTGAGTGTGGTAGGGACGAATCCCGGGGAGCTGTTTTTT. It specifies CASSLSVVGTNPGELFF.

This clonotype was seen many times. This chain connects TRBV18 to TRBJ1-5, with no clear D. The CDR3 loop spans 15 amino acids. V gave up 6 bases and J gave up 7 bases, with 19 bases separating them. Per the germline V gene, CDR1 is KGHSH and CDR2 is LQKENI. CDR3 in amino acids: CASSSGRRVDQPQHF. The CDR3 coding sequence is TGTGCCAGCTCGTCTGGGCGGCGCGTGGACCAGCCCCAGCATTTT.

The V and J genes are TRBV5-1 and TRBJ1-1; the match to TRBD1 covers 7 bases. The CDR3 length is 15 residues. Germline values: CDR1 SGHRS, CDR2 YFSETQ. V shed 4 bases and J 9 bases; nucleotides not matched to a gene: 15. The DNA for the CDR3 is TGCGCCAGCAGCCAGACGACAGGGTCCATCGCTCAAGCTTTCTTT. This sequence encodes CASSQTTGSIAQAFF.

The J gene is TRBJ2-3, the V gene TRBV6-1; 12 positions agree with TRBD2. Losses at the gene ends were 5 bases for V and 2 bases for J; bases not matched to a gene: 5. The germline V gene has CDR1 MNHNS and CDR2 SASEGT. The CDR3 is 16 amino acids. This chain's CDR3 is CASSPSGGVFTDTQYF. In DNA form, the CDR3 reads TGTGCCAGCAGTCCTAGCGGGGGGGTCTTCACAGATACGCAGTATTTT.

The rearrangement joins TRBV6-5 to TRBJ2-1; the D gene could be TRBD1 or TRBD2 (5 bases each). Trimming shortened V by 2 bases and J by 0 bases, and 14 bases separated the two germline ends. This CDR3 region has 17 residues. Germline assignment: CDR1 MNHEY and CDR2 SVGAGI. CDR3 amino acids: CASSYGTVVGSYNEQFF. The CDR3 DNA is TGTGCCAGCAGTTACGGGACCGTCGTAGGCTCCTACAATGAGCAGTTCTTC.

The rearrangement uses TRBV20-1 and TRBJ2-3, with D possibly matching TRBD1 (5 bases). Trimming pared 5 bases from V and 4 bases from J, leaving 16 bases between. Germline V gives CDR1 DFQATT, CDR2 SNEGSKA (reference sequence). The CDR3 extends over 14 amino acids. The CDR3, as DNA: TGCAGTGCTCCTCGGCAGGGCGGCGCAGATACGCAGTATTTT. Protein: CSAPRQGGADTQYF.

The V and J genes are TRBV7-6 and TRBJ2-5; D remains unclear. Trimming cost V 5 bases and J 5 bases, with 15 bases left between them. The CDR3 runs to 14 residues. Germline V gene data show CDR1 as SGHVS and CDR2 as FNYEAQ. CDR3 DNA: TGTGCCAGCAGCCTCAATAATCCTCGGGAGACCCAGTACTTC. Residues: CASSLNNPRETQYF. Looking up the rest from reference TRBV7-6 and TRBJ2-5 gives the full variable domain: GAGVSQSPRYKVTKRGQDVALRCDPISGHVSLYWYRQALGQGPEFLTYFNYEAQQDKSGLPNDRFSAERPEGSISTLTIQRTEQRDSAMYRCASSLNNPRETQYFGPGTRLLVL.

The chain has TRBV12-3 or TRBV12-4 and TRBJ2-5; unclear D gene. The CDR3 totals 12 residues. V lost 3 bases, J lost 7 bases, and 9 bases lay in between. This CDR3 is CASSFDRLTQYF. The CDR3, as DNA: TGTGCCAGCAGTTTCGATAGGTTGACCCAGTACTTC.

This clonotype was counted only a few times. This chain connects TRBV20-1 to TRBJ2-1, with 9 bases identical to TRBD2. J lost 10 bases, V lost 6 bases, and 16 bases had no gene match. This CDR3 is built from 15 residues. CDR1 DFQATT and CDR2 SNEGSKA come from the germline V gene (reference sequence). In DNA, the CDR3 is TGCAGTGCGCAAACCGGGACTAGCCACACGGGAGAGCAGTTCTTC. Residues: CSAQTGTSHTGEQFF.

V usage is TRBV20-1 and J usage is TRBJ2-3, with TRBD2 matching 9 bases. J gave up 1 base and V 3 bases, and 14 bases lay outside the gene matches. The CDR3 length is 18 residues. The germline gives CDR1 DFQATT, CDR2 SNEGSKA (reference sequence). CDR3 in DNA: TGCAGTGCTAGGCTAGGACTAGCGACCAGTGGAGGCACAGATACGCAGTATTTT. It codes for CSARLGLATSGGTDTQYF.

V usage is TRBV11-2 and J usage is TRBJ2-1, with D hard to call. Trimming stripped 0 bases from V and 6 bases from J, with 12 bases between. Germline CDR1 SGHAT, CDR2 FQNNGV. The CDR3 contains 15 residues. The CDR3 DNA follows: TGTGCCAGCAGCTTAGAGGGGTACCAAGGCAATGAGCAGTTCTTC. Translating gives CASSLEGYQGNEQFF.

The genes are TRBV2 and TRBJ1-4; unclear D gene. Germline CDR1 and CDR2: SNHLY and FYNNEI. The CDR3 is made up of 13 amino acids. V was trimmed by 7 bases and J by 7 bases, leaving 13 bases between them. In DNA, the CDR3 is TGTGCCAGCAACCTGCTCCGACGTGAAAAACTGTTTTTT. This encodes CASNLLRREKLFF.

This chain connects TRBV20-1 to TRBJ2-5; no clear D. Germline CDR1 DFQATT, CDR2 SNEGSKA (reference sequence). The CDR3 length is 12 residues. V was pared by 1 base and J by 1 base, with 4 bases between. This chain's CDR3 is CSARVVQETQYF. The CDR3 DNA is TGCAGTGCTAGAGTGGTCCAAGAGACCCAGTACTTC.

This rearrangement joins TRBV11-2 to TRBJ2-1; no definite D call. The CDR3 consists of 17 residues. Per the germline V gene, CDR1 is SGHAT and CDR2 is FQNNGV. V was pared by 1 base and J by 0 bases, with 13 bases between. This chain's CDR3 is CASSLGGAAHSYNEQFF. For the CDR3, the DNA is TGTGCCAGCAGCTTAGGAGGCGCGGCTCACTCCTACAATGAGCAGTTCTTC.

This clonotype was seen more than once but under ten times. The chain uses TRBV10-1 and TRBJ2-3; D not certain. CDR1 is WNHNN, CDR2 SYGVQD, per germline (reference sequence). This CDR3 spans 13 amino acids. V was trimmed by 2 bases and J by 6 bases, leaving 9 bases between them. The DNA for the CDR3 is TGCGCCAGCAGTGAGGTAGATTTGGATACGCAGTATTTT. Translation gives CASSEVDLDTQYF.

The chain couples TRBV30 to TRBJ2-2; the D is unclear. Looked up from germline, CDR1 is GTSNPN and CDR2 is SVGIG (reference sequence). The CDR3 has 11 residues. Deletions cut 1 base from V and 6 bases from J, with 3 bases between. CDR3 sequence reads: CAWSGAGELFF. The CDR3 DNA sequence: TGTGCCTGGAGTGGGGCCGGGGAGCTGTTTTTT.

V is TRBV9 and J is TRBJ2-7; the D gene is possibly TRBD2 (5 bases). The CDR3 is 15 residues long. The germline V gene encodes CDR1 SGDLS and CDR2 YYNGEE. Trimming stripped 0 bases from V and 3 bases from J, with 13 bases between. The CDR3 loop reads CASSVGPAANYEQYF. For the CDR3, the DNA is TGTGCCAGCAGCGTAGGTCCAGCGGCAAACTACGAGCAGTACTTC.

This chain uses TRBV11-3 with TRBJ2-1; TRBD2 aligns across 13 bases. The trim removed 2 bases at V and 8 bases at J, leaving 9 bases unmatched. The CDR3 runs to 17 residues. Germline CDR1 SGHNT, CDR2 YENEEA. This chain's CDR3 is CASSLSRTSGSSHEQFF. The CDR3 DNA reads TGTGCCAGCAGCTTATCCCGGACTAGCGGGAGCTCGCATGAGCAGTTCTTC. Variable domain in full (rest from reference TRBV11-3 and TRBJ2-1): EAGVVQSPRYKIIEKKQPVAFWCNPISGHNTLYWYLQNLGQGPELLIRYENEEAVDDSQLPKDRFSAERLKGVDSTLKIQPAELGDSAVYLCASSLSRTSGSSHEQFFGPGTRLTVL.

This clonotype was detected only a few times. The chain is built from TRBV5-1 and TRBJ2-7; D tentatively fits TRBD1 or TRBD2 (5 bases each). Looked up from germline, CDR1 is SGHRS and CDR2 is YFSETQ. This CDR3 spans 12 amino acids. V gave up 7 bases and J gave up 7 bases, with 15 bases separating them. The CDR3 loop reads CASAGAPSEQYF. Here the CDR3 DNA reads TGCGCCAGCGCCGGGGCTCCCTCTGAGCAGTACTTC.

The J gene is TRBJ2-5, the V gene TRBV7-8; D may be TRBD1 (6 bases). Trimming left V 4 bases short and J 3 bases short, with 15 bases between. This CDR3 comprises 15 residues. Germline V gene sequence: CDR1 SGHVS, CDR2 FQNEAQ. Here the CDR3 DNA reads TGTGCCAGCAGCTCCCACAGGGTCCCCAAAGAGACCCAGTACTTC. This translates into CASSSHRVPKETQYF.

V gene TRBV2 combines with J gene TRBJ2-5, with TRBD2 identical over 11 bases. Trimming took 7 bases from V and 4 from J; bases not matched to a gene: 8. This CDR3 is 15 amino acids long. CDR1 SNHLY and CDR2 FYNNEI come from the germline V gene. The CDR3 here is CASTVRTSGRETQYF. The CDR3 nucleotides read TGTGCCAGCACGGTACGAACTAGCGGGAGAGAGACCCAGTACTTC.

This clonotype was counted between two and nine times. The rearrangement uses TRBV29-1 and TRBJ2-2; a weak D match, TRBD1 (6 bases). The CDR3 has 13 amino acids. In germline, CDR1 is SQVTM, CDR2 ANQGSEA. V lost 6 bases and J lost 1, with 9 bases in between. The CDR3 is CSVMGQNTGELFF. In DNA, the CDR3 is TGCAGCGTGATGGGACAGAACACCGGGGAGCTGTTTTTT.

This chain joins TRBV12-3 or TRBV12-4 and TRBJ2-2; D may be TRBD2 (5 bases). Deletions cut 11 bases from V and 7 bases from J, with 17 bases between. The CDR3 is 13 residues long. The CDR3 DNA reads as TGTGCCCCCCGTGGCGGAGGTGACGGGGAGCTGTTTTTT. Translation gives CAPRGGGDGELFF.

The rearrangement uses TRBV12-3 or TRBV12-4 and TRBJ1-6, with D tentatively TRBD1 (5 bases). Trimming removed 2 bases from V and 7 bases from J, with 9 bases in between. This CDR3 contains 14 residues. The CDR3 spells CASSLPGVNSPLHF. The CDR3 DNA follows: TGTGCCAGCAGTTTACCGGGGGTAAATTCACCCCTCCACTTT.

Ten or more counts support this clonotype. The gene calls are TRBV29-1 and TRBJ2-2; TRBD1 might be the D (6 bases). Trimming left V 0 bases short and J 7 bases short, with 9 bases between. Germline V gives CDR1 SQVTM, CDR2 ANQGSEA. The CDR3 length is 13 residues. The CDR3 spells CSVEEGGVGELFF. Here the CDR3 DNA reads TGCAGCGTTGAAGAAGGGGGAGTCGGGGAGCTGTTTTTT.

This clonotype has more than one count but fewer than ten. The genes are TRBV27 and TRBJ2-2; D remains ambiguous. The CDR3 is made up of 13 amino acids. CDR1 MNHEY and CDR2 SMNVEV come from the germline V gene (reference sequence). The V gene lost 1 base and the J gene lost 7 bases, with 7 bases spanning the gap. CDR3 loop: CASSLWPRGELFF. The CDR3 nucleotides are TGTGCCAGCAGTTTATGGCCCCGCGGGGAGCTGTTTTTT.